These 4 T cell receptor beta chains share one sample of origin, sequenced in a study of blood T cells in healthy people across ages. The use of a sample-barcoded 5' primer and a J-beta primer mix characterized a second PCR of roughly 6 to 11 cycles. TCRdb re-called the 5' RACE reads with MiXCR, one entry per CDR3 protein. This table has some 1.5 million distinct CDR3 sequences, roughly 43% appearing once. The sample comprised blood. These receptors were collected from a woman aged 18-29 years in good health.

This chain joins TRBV20-1 and TRBJ2-7; the D is unclear. Germline CDR1 is DFQATT and CDR2 is SNEGSKA (reference sequence). The CDR3 has 13 residues. Trimming shortened V by 3 bases and J by 2 bases, and 11 bases separated the two germline ends. Here the CDR3 reads CSARSGLAYEQYF. The CDR3 nucleotides are TGCAGTGCTAGGTCAGGTTTGGCCTACGAGCAGTACTTC.

This chain uses TRBV4-1 with TRBJ2-3; weak D call: TRBD2 (6 bases). Trimming cost V 4 bases and J 4 bases, with 12 bases left between them. The germline gives CDR1 MGHRA, CDR2 YSYEKL. This CDR3 contains 14 residues. CDR3 DNA: TGCGCCAGCAGCCGAGGAGGGGAGGCAGATACGCAGTATTTT. Its translation: CASSRGGEADTQYF.

This clonotype appeared a single time. The chain employs TRBV6-1 and TRBJ2-7; tentatively, D is TRBD2 (5 bases). Germline-derived CDR1 and CDR2 are MNHNS and SASEGT. The V and J ends lost 5 bases and 2 bases respectively, with 16 bases between them. CDR3 length: 15 residues. CDR3 loop: CASSTQGLITYEQYF. CDR3 DNA sequence: TGTGCCAGCAGTACCCAAGGACTGATTACCTACGAGCAGTACTTC.

CDR3 region: CASSQEWAEKAFF. The CDR3 DNA is TGCGCCAGCAGCCAAGAGTGGGCAGAAAAGGCTTTCTTT. The chain employs TRBV4-1 and TRBJ1-1; D uncertain. V was trimmed by 0 bases and J by 11 bases, leaving 13 bases between them. The CDR3 loop spans 13 amino acids. CDR1 and CDR2 from the germline V gene are MGHRA and YSYEKL.